This TCR beta chain was retrieved from a study of blood T cell repertoires in COVID-19. Background on the study: COVID-19 samples from acute and convalescent phases originated in the United States, Italy and Spain.

Study processing details: From reference gene primer amplification, estimates of nucleated cell counts were derived. Sequenced by immunoSEQ multiplex PCR; TCRdb stores in-frame clones only, minus some. V and J calls and clone size come straight from that table; D and trimming were deduced from the DNA. This sample has roughly 120,000 clones, with under 85% found just once. Germline V CDR1 and CDR2: KGHSH, LQKENI. The CDR3 loop spans 16 amino acids. The trim removed 3 bases at V and 1 base at J, leaving 6 bases unmatched. The V and J genes are TRBV18 and TRBJ1-1, with 9 positions matching TRBD1. Sequenced input: peripheral blood. The clonotype originates from a woman aged 55-70 years with acute or convalescent COVID-19. CDR3 sequence reads: CASSPPGQGKNTEAFF. CDR3 DNA: TGTGCCAGCTCACCTCCGGGACAGGGTAAGAACACTGAAGCTTTCTTT.